Below, 15 T cell receptor beta chains from the same sample are listed, as sequenced in a study of cytomegalovirus exposure and HLA in healthy donors. PCR amplification relied on 60 Vbeta primers (plus 13 Jbeta primers). Libraries were prepared by immunoSEQ multiplex PCR; TCRdb keeps only in-frame clonotypes and omits some of them. The sample consists of 60,000 to 70,000 clones, 75% to 80% of them appearing once. Sequenced material: PBMCs. Receptor source: a young man in good health and CMV-seropositive.

V and J are TRBV30 and TRBJ1-1; 7 nucleotides match TRBD1. Trimming at V came to 3 bases and at J to 0 bases, leaving 7 bases not matched to a gene. This CDR3 has 15 residues. Germline V CDR1 and CDR2: GTSNPN, SVGIG (reference sequence). CDR3 loop: CAWRGDREMNTEAFF. The CDR3 nucleotides read TGTGCCTGGAGAGGGGACAGAGAAATGAACACTGAAGCTTTCTTT. The full variable domain, in which reference TRBV30 and TRBJ1-1 provide the parts outside the CDR3, is SQTIHQWPATLVQPVGSPLSLECTVEGTSNPNLYWYRQAAGRGLQLLFYSVGIGQISSEVPQNLSASRPQDRQFILSSKKLLLSDSGFYLCAWRGDREMNTEAFFGQGTRLTVV.

The chain joins TRBV11-2 to TRBJ1-1; TRBD1 matches 8 bases. Germline V gene lookup returns CDR1 SGHAT and CDR2 FQNNGV. The V segment lost 0 bases and the J segment 1 base; nucleotides outside the gene matches: 4. This CDR3 region has 16 residues. The CDR3 region is CASSLDSTGGNTEAFF. CDR3 DNA sequence: TGTGCCAGCAGCTTAGATTCAACAGGGGGGAACACTGAAGCTTTCTTT.

This chain joins TRBV6-4 and TRBJ2-5; 13 bases match TRBD2. Germline CDR1 and CDR2: MRHNA and SNTAGT. The V gene end was trimmed by 2 bases and the J gene end by 5 bases; junction bases not matched to a gene: 5. The CDR3 totals 16 residues. The CDR3 loop is CASSDGTSGTVETQYF. CDR3 DNA: TGTGCCAGCAGTGACGGGACTAGCGGGACCGTGGAGACCCAGTACTTC.

V and J are TRBV6-5 and TRBJ1-2, with 10 nucleotides matching TRBD1. This CDR3 comprises 14 residues. Per germline, CDR1 MNHEY and CDR2 SVGAGI. V gave up 4 bases and J gave up 5 bases; unmatched junction bases: 4. CDR3 nucleotide sequence: TGTGCCAGCAGTTCCTCGGACAGGGGGTATGGCTACACCTTC. This gives the protein CASSSSDRGYGYTF.

The chain links TRBV29-1 to TRBJ2-1, with D uncertain. Germline V gene data show CDR1 as SQVTM and CDR2 as ANQGSEA. Trimming stripped 2 bases from V and 7 bases from J, with 9 bases between. This CDR3 has 12 amino acids. CDR3 coding DNA: TGCAGCGTTGAATCACTTTATAATGAGCAGTTCTTC. It encodes CSVESLYNEQFF.

In this sample, this clone turned up a few times. The chain has TRBV28 and TRBJ1-4; possibly TRBD1 for D (6 bases). V lost 7 bases and J 8 bases, leaving 20 bases between the germline ends. CDR1 is MDHEN and CDR2 is SYDVKM in the germline V gene. The CDR3 is made up of 15 amino acids. CDR3: CASMGWERGGEKLFF. The CDR3, as DNA: TGTGCCAGCATGGGGTGGGAGCGGGGGGGCGAAAAACTGTTTTTT.

This chain links TRBV10-3 with TRBJ2-3; TRBD2 is a possible D gene (5 bases). Germline CDR1 reads ENHRY; CDR2 reads SYGVKD. The V end was cut by 0 bases, the J end by 0 bases, with 7 bases between. The CDR3 spans 15 residues. The CDR3 nucleotides read TGTGCCATCAGTGAGTCGGGAGACAGCACAGATACGCAGTATTTT. It specifies CAISESGDSTDTQYF.

This clone came up once. V usage is TRBV7-8 and J usage is TRBJ1-4, with D possibly matching TRBD1 (5 bases). Per germline, CDR1 SGHVS and CDR2 FQNEAQ. CDR3 length: 13 residues. Trimming shortened V by 8 bases and J by 4 bases, and 11 bases separated the two germline ends. CDR3 amino acids: CASRGGVNEKLFF. The CDR3 nucleotides are TGTGCCAGCCGTGGGGGGGTTAATGAAAAACTGTTTTTT. The complete variable domain, with remaining parts taken from reference TRBV7-8 and TRBJ1-4, reads GAGVSQSPRYKVAKRGQDVALRCDPISGHVSLFWYQQALGQGPEFLTYFQNEAQLDKSGLPSDRFFAERPEGSVSTLKIQRTQQEDSAVYLCASRGGVNEKLFFGSGTQLSVL.

This rearrangement joins TRBV4-2 to TRBJ2-2; TRBD2 matches at 14 bases. Germline V CDR1 and CDR2: LGHNA, YNFKEQ. CDR3 length: 18 residues. J lost 7 bases, V lost 1 base, and 8 bases had no gene match. The CDR3 sequence: CASSQGRLAGGPGGELFF. The CDR3 DNA is TGTGCCAGCAGCCAAGGAAGACTAGCGGGAGGGCCGGGCGGGGAGCTGTTTTTT.

This sequence joins TRBV14 and TRBJ2-3, with D tentatively TRBD2 (5 bases). The CDR3 is made up of 14 amino acids. Germline V gene data show CDR1 as SGHDN and CDR2 as FVKESK. With 4 bases removed from V and 5 bases from J, the gap between germline ends came to 13 bases. CDR3 amino acids: CASSPRADGDTQYF. CDR3 DNA sequence: TGTGCCAGCAGCCCGAGGGCGGACGGAGATACGCAGTATTTT.

The V and J genes are TRBV25-1 and TRBJ1-2; perhaps TRBD1 as D (5 bases). V lost 3 bases, J lost 4 bases, and 6 bases lay in between. The CDR3 loop spans 12 amino acids. Germline CDR1 reads MGHDK; CDR2 reads SYGVNS. CDR3 bases: TGTGCCAGCAGTGACGGGGGCTATGGCTACACCTTC. It is translated as CASSDGGYGYTF.

This chain joins TRBV10-2 and TRBJ2-5, with TRBD1 identical over 8 bases. Germline V gene data show CDR1 as WSHSY and CDR2 as SAAADI. Trimming removed 10 bases from V and 1 base from J; junction bases left unmatched: 5. The CDR3 runs 13 residues. This chain's CDR3 is CATTGGSQETQYF. The CDR3, as DNA: TGCGCCACAACAGGGGGTTCCCAAGAGACCCAGTACTTC.

The chain uses TRBV27 and TRBJ2-7; perhaps TRBD1 as D (5 bases). The CDR3 loop spans 14 amino acids. Trimming shortened V by 4 bases and J by 0 bases, and 10 bases separated the two germline ends. CDR1 and CDR2 (germline): MNHEY, SMNVEV (reference sequence). The CDR3 is CASSSPRVSYEQYF. Here the CDR3 DNA reads TGTGCCAGCAGTTCCCCCAGGGTCTCCTACGAGCAGTACTTC.

The chain joins TRBV6-5 to TRBJ1-2; 7 positions match TRBD1. V was clipped by 6 bases and J by 2 bases; unmatched bases: 6. This CDR3 comprises 14 residues. Germline V gives CDR1 MNHEY, CDR2 SVGAGI. DNA of the CDR3: TGTGCCAGCAGACCAGGACAGGCGAACTATGGCTACACCTTC. Translation: CASRPGQANYGYTF.

This chain connects TRBV30 to TRBJ2-1; TRBD2 matches at 7 bases. This CDR3 region has 12 residues. Looked up from germline, CDR1 is GTSNPN and CDR2 is SVGIG (reference sequence). The trim removed 5 bases at V and 8 bases at J, leaving 6 bases unmatched. CDR3 protein: CAWPGLNHEQFF. The DNA of the CDR3 is TGTGCCTGGCCGGGACTAAACCATGAGCAGTTCTTC.